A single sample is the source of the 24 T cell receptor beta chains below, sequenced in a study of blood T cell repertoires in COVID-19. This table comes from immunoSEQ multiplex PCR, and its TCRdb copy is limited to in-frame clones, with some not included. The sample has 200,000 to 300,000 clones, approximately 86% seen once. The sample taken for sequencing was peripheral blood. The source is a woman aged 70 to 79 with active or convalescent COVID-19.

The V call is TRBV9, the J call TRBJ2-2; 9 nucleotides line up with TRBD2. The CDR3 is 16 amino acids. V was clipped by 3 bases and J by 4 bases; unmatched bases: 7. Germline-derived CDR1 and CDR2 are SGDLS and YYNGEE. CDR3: CASSGGGGESTGELFF. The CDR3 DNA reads TGTGCCAGCAGCGGAGGCGGGGGGGAGAGCACCGGGGAGCTGTTTTTT. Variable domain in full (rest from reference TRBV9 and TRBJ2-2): DSGVTQTPKHLITATGQRVTLRCSPRSGDLSVYWYQQSLDQGLQFLIQYYNGEERAKGNILERFSAQQFPDLHSELNLSSLELGDSALYFCASSGGGGESTGELFFGEGSRLTVL.

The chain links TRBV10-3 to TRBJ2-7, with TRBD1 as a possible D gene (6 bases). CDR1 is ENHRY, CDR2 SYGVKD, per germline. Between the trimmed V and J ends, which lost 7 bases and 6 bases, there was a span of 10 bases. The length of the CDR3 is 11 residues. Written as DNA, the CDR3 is TGTGCCATCAAGGACAGAATCGAGCAGTACTTC. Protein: CAIKDRIEQYF.

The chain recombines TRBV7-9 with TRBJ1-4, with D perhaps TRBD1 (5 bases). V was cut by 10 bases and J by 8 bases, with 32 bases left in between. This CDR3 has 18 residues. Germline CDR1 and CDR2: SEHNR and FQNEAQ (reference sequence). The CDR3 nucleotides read TGTGCCATCCCTCCTGCAGGGTCTTCGCGAACGGTAGGCGAAAAACTGTTTTTT. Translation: CAIPPAGSSRTVGEKLFF.

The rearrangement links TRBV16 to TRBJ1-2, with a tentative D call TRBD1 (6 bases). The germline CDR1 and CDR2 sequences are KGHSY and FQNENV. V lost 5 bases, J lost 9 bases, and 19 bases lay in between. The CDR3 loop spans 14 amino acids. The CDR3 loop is CASSSDRSLSRYTF. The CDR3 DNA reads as TGTGCCAGCAGCTCGGACAGATCCCTCTCCCGCTACACCTTC.

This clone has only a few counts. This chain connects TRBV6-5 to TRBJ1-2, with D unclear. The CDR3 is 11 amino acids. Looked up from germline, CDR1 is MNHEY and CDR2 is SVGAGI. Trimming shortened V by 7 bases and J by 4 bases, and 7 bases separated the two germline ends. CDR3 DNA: TGTGCCAGCACCGGGGTCTATGGCTACACCTTC. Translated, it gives CASTGVYGYTF.

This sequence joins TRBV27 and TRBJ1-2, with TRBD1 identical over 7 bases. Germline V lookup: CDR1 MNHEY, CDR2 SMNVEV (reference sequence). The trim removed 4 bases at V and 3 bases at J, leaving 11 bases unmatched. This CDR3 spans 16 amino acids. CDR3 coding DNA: TGTGCCAGCAGTTCGATCGACAGGGTAAAAGACTATGGCTACACCTTC. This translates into CASSSIDRVKDYGYTF.

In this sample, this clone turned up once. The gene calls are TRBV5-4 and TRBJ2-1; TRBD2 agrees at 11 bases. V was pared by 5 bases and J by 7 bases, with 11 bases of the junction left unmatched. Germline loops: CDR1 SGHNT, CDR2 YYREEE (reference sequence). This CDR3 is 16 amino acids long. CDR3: CASRPLSGGAWNEQFF. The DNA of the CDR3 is TGTGCCAGCAGGCCTCTTAGCGGGGGGGCGTGGAATGAGCAGTTCTTC.

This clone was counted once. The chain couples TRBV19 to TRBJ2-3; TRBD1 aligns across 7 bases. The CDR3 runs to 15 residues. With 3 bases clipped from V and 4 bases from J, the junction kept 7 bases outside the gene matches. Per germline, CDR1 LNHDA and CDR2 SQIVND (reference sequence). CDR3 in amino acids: CASSILTTGADTQYF. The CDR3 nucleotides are TGTGCCAGTAGTATCCTCACCACAGGGGCAGATACGCAGTATTTT. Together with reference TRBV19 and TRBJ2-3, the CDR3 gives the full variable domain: DGGITQSPKYLFRKEGQNVTLSCEQNLNHDAMYWYRQDPGQGLRLIYYSQIVNDFQKGDIAEGYSVSREKKESFPLTVTSAQKNPTAFYLCASSILTTGADTQYFGPGTRLTVL.

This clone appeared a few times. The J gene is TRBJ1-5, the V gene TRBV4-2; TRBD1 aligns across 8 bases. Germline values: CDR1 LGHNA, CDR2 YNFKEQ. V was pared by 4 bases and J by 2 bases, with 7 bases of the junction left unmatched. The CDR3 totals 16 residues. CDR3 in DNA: TGTGCCAGCAGCCTACGCGGACAGGGTGGCAATCAGCCCCAGCATTTT. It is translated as CASSLRGQGGNQPQHF.

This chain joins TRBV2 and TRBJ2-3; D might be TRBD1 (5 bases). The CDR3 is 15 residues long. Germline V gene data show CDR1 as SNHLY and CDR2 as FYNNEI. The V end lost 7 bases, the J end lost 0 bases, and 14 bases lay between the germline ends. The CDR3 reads CASTDQGRSTDTQYF. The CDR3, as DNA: TGTGCCAGCACTGACCAGGGTAGGAGCACAGATACGCAGTATTTT.

The CDR3 here is CASSPRDNISGNTIYF. In DNA, the CDR3 is TGTGCCAGCTCACCACGGGACAACATCTCTGGAAACACCATATATTTT. The rearrangement joins TRBV18 to TRBJ1-3, with a possible D match to TRBD1 (6 bases). The germline CDR1 and CDR2 sequences are KGHSH and LQKENI. The CDR3 extends over 16 amino acids. With 1 base removed from V and 0 bases from J, the gap between germline ends came to 10 bases.

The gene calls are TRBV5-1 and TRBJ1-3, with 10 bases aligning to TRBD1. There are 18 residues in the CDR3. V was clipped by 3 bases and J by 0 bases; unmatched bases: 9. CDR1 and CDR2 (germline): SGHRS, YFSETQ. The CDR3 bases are TGCGCCAGCAGCTCGGATCCGGGACAGGGGAGCTCTGGAAACACCATATATTTT. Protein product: CASSSDPGQGSSGNTIYF.

CDR3 residues: CASSRSSPTYEQYF. Here the CDR3 DNA reads TGTGCCAGTAGCCGATCGTCTCCGACCTACGAGCAGTACTTC. This sequence joins TRBV6-5 and TRBJ2-7; D is undetermined. Germline lookup yields CDR1 MNHEY and CDR2 SVGAGI. V was trimmed by 9 bases and J by 2 bases, leaving 17 bases between them. This CDR3 has 14 residues.

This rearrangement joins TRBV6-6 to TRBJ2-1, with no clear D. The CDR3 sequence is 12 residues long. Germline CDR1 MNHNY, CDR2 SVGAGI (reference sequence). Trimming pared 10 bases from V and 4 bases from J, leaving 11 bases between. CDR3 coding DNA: TGTGCCATCTCGACTTTGTACAATGAGCAGTTCTTC. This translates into CAISTLYNEQFF.

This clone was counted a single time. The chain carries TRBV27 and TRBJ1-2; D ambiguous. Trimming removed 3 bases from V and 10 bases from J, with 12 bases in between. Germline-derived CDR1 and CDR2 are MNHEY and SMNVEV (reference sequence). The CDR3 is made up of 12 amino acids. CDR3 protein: CASSFLGVDYTF. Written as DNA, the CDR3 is TGTGCCAGCAGTTTCCTAGGAGTCGACTACACCTTC.

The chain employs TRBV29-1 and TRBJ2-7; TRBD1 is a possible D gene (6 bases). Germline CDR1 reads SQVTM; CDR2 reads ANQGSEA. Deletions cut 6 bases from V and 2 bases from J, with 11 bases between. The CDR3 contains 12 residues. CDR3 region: CSVRGGPYEQYF. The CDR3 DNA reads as TGCAGCGTACGAGGGGGTCCCTACGAGCAGTACTTC.

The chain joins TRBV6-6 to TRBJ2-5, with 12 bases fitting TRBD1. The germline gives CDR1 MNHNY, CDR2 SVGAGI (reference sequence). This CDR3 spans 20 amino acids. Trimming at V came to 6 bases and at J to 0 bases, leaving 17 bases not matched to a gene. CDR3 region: CASSSRGTGGAWDHQETQYF. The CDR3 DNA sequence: TGTGCCAGCAGCTCCCGGGGGACAGGGGGCGCGTGGGACCACCAAGAGACCCAGTACTTC.

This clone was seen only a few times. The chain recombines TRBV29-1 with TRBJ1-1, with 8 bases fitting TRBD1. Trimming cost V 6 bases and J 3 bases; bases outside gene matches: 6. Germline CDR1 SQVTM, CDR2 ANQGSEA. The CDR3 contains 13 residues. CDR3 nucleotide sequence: TGCAGCGTGACAGGGGAAGGGTACACTGAAGCTTTCTTT. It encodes CSVTGEGYTEAFF.

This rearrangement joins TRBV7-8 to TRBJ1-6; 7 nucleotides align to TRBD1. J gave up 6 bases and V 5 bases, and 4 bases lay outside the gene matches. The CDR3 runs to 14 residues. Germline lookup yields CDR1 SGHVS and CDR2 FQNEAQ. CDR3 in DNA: TGTGCCAGCAGCGGGGACAGCTCTAATTCACCCCTCCACTTT. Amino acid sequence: CASSGDSSNSPLHF. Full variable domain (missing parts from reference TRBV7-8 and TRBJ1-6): GAGVSQSPRYKVAKRGQDVALRCDPISGHVSLFWYQQALGQGPEFLTYFQNEAQLDKSGLPSDRFFAERPEGSVSTLKIQRTQQEDSAVYLCASSGDSSNSPLHFGNGTRLTVT.

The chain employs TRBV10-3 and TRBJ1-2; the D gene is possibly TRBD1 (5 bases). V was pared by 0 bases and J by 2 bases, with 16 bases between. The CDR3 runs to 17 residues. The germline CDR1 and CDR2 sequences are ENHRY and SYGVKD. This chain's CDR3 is CAISESHRQLINYGYTF. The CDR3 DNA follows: TGTGCCATCAGTGAGTCTCACCGACAGCTTATAAACTATGGCTACACCTTC.

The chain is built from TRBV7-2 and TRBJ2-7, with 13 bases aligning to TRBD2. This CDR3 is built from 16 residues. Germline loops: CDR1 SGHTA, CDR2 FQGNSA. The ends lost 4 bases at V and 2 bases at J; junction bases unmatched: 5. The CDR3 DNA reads TGTGCCAGCAGCTGGACTAGCGGGGGCAGCCCCTACGAGCAGTACTTC. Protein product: CASSWTSGGSPYEQYF. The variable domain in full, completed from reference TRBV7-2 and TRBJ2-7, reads GAGVSQSPSNKVTEKGKDVELRCDPISGHTALYWYRQSLGQGLEFLIYFQGNSAPDKSGLPSDRFSAERTGGSVSTLTIQRTQQEDSAVYLCASSWTSGGSPYEQYFGPGTRLTVT.

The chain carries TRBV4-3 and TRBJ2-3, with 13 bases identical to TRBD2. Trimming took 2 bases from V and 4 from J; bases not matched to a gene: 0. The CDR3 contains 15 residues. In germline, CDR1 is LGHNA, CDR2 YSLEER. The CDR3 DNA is TGCGCCAGCAGCCAAACTAGCGGGGGGGCAGATACGCAGTATTTT. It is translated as CASSQTSGGADTQYF.

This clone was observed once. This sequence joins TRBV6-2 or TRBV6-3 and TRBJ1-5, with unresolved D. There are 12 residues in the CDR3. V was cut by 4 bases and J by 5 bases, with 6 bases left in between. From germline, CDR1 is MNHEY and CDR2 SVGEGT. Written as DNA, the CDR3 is TGTGCCAGCAGTTTCCTTTATCAGCCCCAGCATTTT. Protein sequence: CASSFLYQPQHF.

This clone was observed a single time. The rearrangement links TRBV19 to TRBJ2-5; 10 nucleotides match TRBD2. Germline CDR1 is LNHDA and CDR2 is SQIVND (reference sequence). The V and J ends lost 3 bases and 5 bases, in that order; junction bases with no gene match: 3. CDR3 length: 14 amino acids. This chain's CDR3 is CASSMDSGGETQYF. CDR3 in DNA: TGTGCCAGTAGTATGGATAGCGGGGGGGAGACCCAGTACTTC.